A single sample is the source of the 8 T cell receptor beta chains below, sequenced in a study of Ad26.COV2.S vaccination and SARS-CoV-2 variants listed by TCRdb under 2021. Read against the paper, the sample's treatment or condition label means: some 20 received Ad26.COV2.S at low or high dose, single or two shots; roughly five received placebo; per-sample allocation not given. Repertoires of vaccine and placebo recipients were sequenced from samples taken on day 63 after the first injection. Library preparation employed the immunoSEQ multiplex PCR assay. What TCRdb holds here is the immuneACCESS table cut down to in-frame rearrangements. Part of the clones is not present; checked against another copy, under half of the missing clones reflect an unresolved V gene, and the others are unexplained. In this sample the table shows more than 350,000 clones, approximately 92% of which occur a single time. More than 10% of the sample lies in the top ten.

The input for sequencing was peripheral blood, taken in a trial of Ad26.COV2.S vaccine versus placebo. The receptors shown here come from a person aged 18-65 years who received the Ad26.COV2.S COVID-19 vaccine or a placebo.

The rearrangement links TRBV28 to TRBJ2-1, with D possibly matching TRBD1 (5 bases). CDR3 length: 14 residues. In germline, CDR1 is MDHEN, CDR2 SYDVKM. V lost 6 bases to trimming and J lost 5 bases, with 14 bases between them. The CDR3 region is CASRLSQGHNEQFF. In nucleotides, the CDR3 is TGTGCCAGCAGGCTCTCTCAGGGCCACAATGAGCAGTTCTTC.

This chain uses TRBV9 with TRBJ2-7, with 11 bases fitting TRBD1. CDR3 length: 14 amino acids. Germline CDR1 reads SGDLS; CDR2 reads YYNGEE. J gave up 5 bases and V 3 bases, and 4 bases lay outside the gene matches. In nucleotides, the CDR3 is TGTGCCAGCAGCGCGGGGGACAGGGGGGACGAGCAGTACTTC. This translates into CASSAGDRGDEQYF.

This clone was seen only once. V is TRBV10-3 and J is TRBJ1-5; 9 bases match TRBD1. With 8 bases clipped from V and 0 bases from J, the junction kept 11 bases outside the gene matches. The CDR3 consists of 17 residues. Germline V gene lookup returns CDR1 ENHRY and CDR2 SYGVKD. The DNA of the CDR3 is TGTGCCATCTCCGCGGGACAGGGAGAAACTAGCAATCAGCCCCAGCATTTT. Translation: CAISAGQGETSNQPQHF.

The chain recombines TRBV19 with TRBJ2-7; TRBD1 matches 8 bases. The V and J ends lost 5 bases and 1 base, in that order; junction bases with no gene match: 1. Germline V gene data show CDR1 as LNHDA and CDR2 as SQIVND (reference sequence). The CDR3 spans 13 residues. The CDR3 loop is CASSGTGSYEQYF. The CDR3 nucleotides are TGTGCCAGTAGTGGGACAGGATCCTACGAGCAGTACTTC. Based on the CDR3 plus reference TRBV19 and TRBJ2-7, the full variable domain is DGGITQSPKYLFRKEGQNVTLSCEQNLNHDAMYWYRQDPGQGLRLIYYSQIVNDFQKGDIAEGYSVSREKKESFPLTVTSAQKNPTAFYLCASSGTGSYEQYFGPGTRLTVT.

The chain couples TRBV15 to TRBJ2-1; 7 bases align to TRBD2. Germline lookup yields CDR1 LNHNV and CDR2 YYDKDF (reference sequence). Trimming took 4 bases from V and 6 from J; bases not matched to a gene: 9. The CDR3 is 15 amino acids. The DNA of the CDR3 is TGTGCCACCAGCATTCGCGGGAGCCATCGCAATGAGCAGTTCTTC. Protein: CATSIRGSHRNEQFF.

This clone has only one observation. This sequence joins TRBV28 and TRBJ1-3; tentatively, D is TRBD1 (6 bases). There are 16 residues in the CDR3. Germline CDR1 and CDR2: MDHEN and SYDVKM. Trimming removed 2 bases at V and 2 bases at J, with 13 bases between. The CDR3 DNA sequence: TGTGCCAGCAGTTTAATTGGGGGGCTGGCTGGAAACACCATATATTTT. Its translation: CASSLIGGLAGNTIYF.

This rearrangement joins TRBV11-2 to TRBJ2-7; D is perhaps TRBD2 (6 bases). The CDR3 has 13 amino acids. Trimming cost V 4 bases and J 1 base, with 8 bases left between them. CDR1 is SGHAT and CDR2 is FQNNGV in the germline V gene. The CDR3 is CASSSGSSYEQYF. For the CDR3, the DNA is TGTGCCAGCAGCTCCGGGAGTTCCTACGAGCAGTACTTC.

The V and J genes are TRBV5-5 and TRBJ2-5; maybe TRBD1 (6 bases). Trimming removed 3 bases at V and 5 bases at J, with 8 bases between. Germline CDR1 is SGHKS and CDR2 is YYEKEE (reference sequence). The CDR3 runs to 12 residues. CDR3 protein: CASSWTAETQYF. The CDR3 coding sequence is TGTGCCAGCAGCTGGACAGCCGAGACCCAGTACTTC.